This TCR beta chain was captured by sequencing in a study of blood T cells in healthy people across ages. The V gene's germline CDR1 is LNHDA and CDR2 SQIVND (reference sequence). This CDR3 has 13 residues. V shed 6 bases and J 4 bases; nucleotides not matched to a gene: 5. A J-beta primer mix and a sample-barcoded 5' primer were used in a second PCR of roughly 7 to 12 cycles. The authors tagged each cDNA molecule using a template-switch adaptor with 12 random nucleotides. In TCRdb, the 5' RACE reads were re-called with MiXCR into one record per CDR3 protein. The sample yields some 1,500,000 distinct CDR3 sequences, 42% seen once. The authors extracted at least 5 micrograms of total RNA per sample.

The rearrangement joins TRBV19 to TRBJ1-2; 7 bases match TRBD1. Sequenced: blood. The receptor was derived from a woman aged 18 to 35 in good health. Here the CDR3 reads CASRPGGGYGYTF. The DNA of the CDR3 is TGTGCCAGTAGGCCAGGGGGAGGCTATGGCTACACCTTC.